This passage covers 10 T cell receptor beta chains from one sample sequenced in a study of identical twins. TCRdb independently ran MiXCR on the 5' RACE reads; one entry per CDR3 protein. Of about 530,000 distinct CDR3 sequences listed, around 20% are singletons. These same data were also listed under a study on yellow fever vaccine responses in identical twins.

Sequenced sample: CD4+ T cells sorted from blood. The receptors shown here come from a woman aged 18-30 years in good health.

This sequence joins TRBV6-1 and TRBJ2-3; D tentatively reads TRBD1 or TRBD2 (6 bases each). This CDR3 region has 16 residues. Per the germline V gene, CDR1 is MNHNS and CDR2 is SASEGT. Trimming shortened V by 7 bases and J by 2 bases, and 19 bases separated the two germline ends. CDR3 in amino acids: CASNNAWGAVTDTQYF. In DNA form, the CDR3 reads TGTGCCAGCAATAATGCGTGGGGGGCCGTCACAGATACGCAGTATTTT.

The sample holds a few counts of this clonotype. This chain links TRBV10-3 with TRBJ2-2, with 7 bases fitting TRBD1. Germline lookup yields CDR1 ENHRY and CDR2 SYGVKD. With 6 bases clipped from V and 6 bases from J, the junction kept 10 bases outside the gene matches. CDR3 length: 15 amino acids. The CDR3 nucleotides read TGTGCCATCAGCCCCGGACAGGTCGGGCCCGGGGAGCTGTTTTTT. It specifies CAISPGQVGPGELFF.

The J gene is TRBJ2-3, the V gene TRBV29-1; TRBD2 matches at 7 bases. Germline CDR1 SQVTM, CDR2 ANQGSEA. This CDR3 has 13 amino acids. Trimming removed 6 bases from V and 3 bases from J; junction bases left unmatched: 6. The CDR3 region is CSVGLDFTDTQYF. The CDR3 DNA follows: TGCAGCGTCGGACTAGATTTTACAGATACGCAGTATTTT.

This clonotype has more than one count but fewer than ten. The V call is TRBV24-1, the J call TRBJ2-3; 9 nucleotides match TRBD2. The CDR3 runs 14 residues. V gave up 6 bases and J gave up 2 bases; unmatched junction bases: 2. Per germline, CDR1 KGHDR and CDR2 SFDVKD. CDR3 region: CATSTSGFTDTQYF. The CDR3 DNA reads TGTGCCACCAGTACTAGCGGGTTCACAGATACGCAGTATTTT.

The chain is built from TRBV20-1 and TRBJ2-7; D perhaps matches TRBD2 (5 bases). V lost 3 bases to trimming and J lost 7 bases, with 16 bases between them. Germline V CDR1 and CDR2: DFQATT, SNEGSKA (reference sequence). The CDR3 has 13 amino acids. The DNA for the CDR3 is TGCAGTGCTAGGGGTAACGGGATGGGAGAGCAGTACTTC. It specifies CSARGNGMGEQYF.

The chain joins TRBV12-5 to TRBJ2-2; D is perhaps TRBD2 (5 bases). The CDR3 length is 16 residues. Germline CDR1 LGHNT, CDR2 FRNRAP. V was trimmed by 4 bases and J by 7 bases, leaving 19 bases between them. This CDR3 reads CASGSGGLAFGGELFF. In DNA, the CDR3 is TGTGCTAGTGGTTCCGGTGGACTGGCATTCGGCGGGGAGCTGTTTTTT.

The DNA for the CDR3 is TGCAGTGCTAGCCTCCCGACAGGGGCGGGTTACGAGCAGTACTTC. Protein sequence: CSASLPTGAGYEQYF. V gene TRBV20-1 combines with J gene TRBJ2-7; 8 bases match TRBD1. Per the germline V gene, CDR1 is DFQATT and CDR2 is SNEGSKA (reference sequence). V lost 3 bases to trimming and J lost 4 bases; unmatched junction nucleotides: 11. This CDR3 spans 15 amino acids.

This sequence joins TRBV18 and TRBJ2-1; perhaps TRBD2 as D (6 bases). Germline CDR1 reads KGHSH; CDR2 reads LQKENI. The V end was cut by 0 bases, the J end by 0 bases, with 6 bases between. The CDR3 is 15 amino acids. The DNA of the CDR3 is TGTGCCAGCTCACCACCCGGGGGCTCCTACAATGAGCAGTTCTTC. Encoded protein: CASSPPGGSYNEQFF. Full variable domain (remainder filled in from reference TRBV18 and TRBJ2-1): NAGVMQNPRHLVRRRGQEARLRCSPMKGHSHVYWYRQLPEEGLKFMVYLQKENIIDESGMPKERFSAEFPKEGPSILRIQQVVRGDSAAYFCASSPPGGSYNEQFFGPGTRLTVL.

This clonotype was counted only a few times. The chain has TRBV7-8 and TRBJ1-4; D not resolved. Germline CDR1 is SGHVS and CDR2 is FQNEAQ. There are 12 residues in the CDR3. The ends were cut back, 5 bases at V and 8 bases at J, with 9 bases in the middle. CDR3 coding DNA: TGTGCCAGCAGCACTATCGAGGAAAAACTGTTTTTT. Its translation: CASSTIEEKLFF.

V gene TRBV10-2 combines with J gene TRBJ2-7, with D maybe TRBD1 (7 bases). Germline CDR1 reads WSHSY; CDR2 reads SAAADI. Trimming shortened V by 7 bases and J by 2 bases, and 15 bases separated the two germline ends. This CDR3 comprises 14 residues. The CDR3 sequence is CASKAQGGPYEQYV. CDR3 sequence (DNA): TGCGCCAGCAAAGCCCAGGGGGGTCCCTACGAGCAGTACGTC.